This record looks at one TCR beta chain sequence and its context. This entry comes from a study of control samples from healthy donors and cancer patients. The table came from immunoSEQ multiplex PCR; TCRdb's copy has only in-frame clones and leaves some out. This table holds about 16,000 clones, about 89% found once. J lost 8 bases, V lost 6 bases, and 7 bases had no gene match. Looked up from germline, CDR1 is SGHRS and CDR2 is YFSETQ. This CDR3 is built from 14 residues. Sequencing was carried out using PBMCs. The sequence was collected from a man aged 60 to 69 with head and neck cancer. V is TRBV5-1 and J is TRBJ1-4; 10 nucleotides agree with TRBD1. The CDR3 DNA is TGCGCCAGCACCACGACGACAGGGGGCGAAAAACTGTTTTTT. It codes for CASTTTTGGEKLFF. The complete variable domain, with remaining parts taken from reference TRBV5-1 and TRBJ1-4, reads KAGVTQTPRYLIKTRGQQVTLSCSPISGHRSVSWYQQTPGQGLQFLFEYFSETQRNKGNFPGRFSGRQFSNSRSEMNVSTLELGDSALYLCASTTTTGGEKLFFGSGTQLSVL.